This is a list of T cell receptor beta chains from one sample in a study of OX40 agonist ivuxolimab in advanced cancers. Here immunoSEQ multiplex PCR was the method, and the copy in TCRdb shows in-frame clones only, minus some. The sample has 30,000 to 40,000 clones, around 80% seen once; the top ten hold roughly 2.5%. The specimen was CD4+ or CD8+ T cells sorted from blood, collected in a trial of the OX40 agonist ivuxolimab. All receptors derive from an adult with an advanced solid tumor such as melanoma, head and neck, liver or kidney cancer. Both conserved end residues are trimmed from each CDR3. D genes are given only for firm matches.

D gene	V gene	J gene	CDR3 protein
NA	TRBV20-1	TRBJ1-3	SARGGNTIY
TRBD1	TRBV13	TRBJ2-2	ASSPRDREGRELF
TRBD1	TRBV15	TRBJ1-3	ATSRDRGGNTIY
NA	TRBV4-3	TRBJ1-6	ASSQVEDSPLH
TRBD1	TRBV7-6	TRBJ1-6	ASSTGTGDSPLH
TRBD2	TRBV9	TRBJ2-2	ASSVEAGDTGELF
NA	TRBV5-1	TRBJ2-7	ASSLGLPPEQY
NA	TRBV30	TRBJ1-5	AWSQGEGGLGQPQH
NA	TRBV5-1	TRBJ2-5	ASSLAGDRRETQY
NA	TRBV28	TRBJ2-5	ASSRALGETQY
NA	TRBV30	TRBJ2-7	AWSALGASSYEQY
TRBD1	TRBV9	TRBJ1-2	ASSVDPQGDGYT
TRBD1	TRBV11-3	TRBJ2-1	ASSLVGTAVNEQF
NA	TRBV19	TRBJ1-3	ASRGSGNTIY
NA	TRBV19	TRBJ1-5	ASLDRTRRRLHQPQH
NA	TRBV29-1	TRBJ1-5	SVRQAINQPQH
TRBD2	TRBV30	TRBJ2-5	AWSTSAETQY
NA	TRBV19	TRBJ1-1	ASSRWDTEAF
NA	TRBV10-3	TRBJ1-1	AINGPRRDTEAF
TRBD1	TRBV27	TRBJ2-3	ASSRDSPRFTDTQY
NA	TRBV18	TRBJ2-4	ASSPNSKNIQY
TRBD1	TRBV2	TRBJ2-2	ASSKGQITGELF
NA	TRBV18	TRBJ1-1	ASSPGGDTEAF
NA	TRBV7-3	TRBJ2-5	ASSLTGTGTQY
NA	TRBV7-2	TRBJ1-1	ASSPGTRNTEAF
TRBD1	TRBV5-6	TRBJ2-7	ASSPGQGVPYEQY
TRBD1	TRBV5-6	TRBJ2-5	ASSQGQGARKTQY
TRBD1	TRBV7-2	TRBJ1-2	ASSSQGGGYT
NA	TRBV7-9	TRBJ2-2	ASSLNSPSVGELF
NA	TRBV9	TRBJ1-5	ASSLRGTTLNQPQH
TRBD2	TRBV7-3	TRBJ2-2	ASSLTSGNTGELF
TRBD1	TRBV2	TRBJ2-5	ASTPGQSYTGLQETQY
NA	TRBV7-9	TRBJ1-1	ASSLIAFAEEAEAF
NA	TRBV11-3	TRBJ1-1	ASRFDRGGDTEAF
NA	TRBV7-2	TRBJ2-3	ASSLAARTDTQY
TRBD1	TRBV6-6	TRBJ1-5	ASCPQGEGPQH
NA	TRBV7-2	TRBJ1-1	ASSLAGAVGTEAF
TRBD1	TRBV29-1	TRBJ1-2	SVEVDRGRGGYT
NA	TRBV4-2	TRBJ2-5	ASSQDSGVSETQY